What follows are 30 T cell receptor beta chains derived from one specimen sequenced in a study of blood T cell repertoires in COVID-19. Assay used: immunoSEQ multiplex PCR; TCRdb lists only in-frame clones, some missing. The data show about 210,000 clones, roughly four fifths seen once. Sequencing was carried out using peripheral blood. The receptors here all came from a woman aged 40 to 49 with acute or convalescent COVID-19.

The rearrangement joins TRBV6-1 to TRBJ1-1; D is ambiguous. Trimming removed 0 bases from V and 4 bases from J, with 9 bases in between. In germline, CDR1 is MNHNS, CDR2 SASEGT. The length of the CDR3 is 14 residues. The CDR3 DNA reads TGTGCCAGCAGTGAAGCAGGGAGGAGCACTGAAGCTTTCTTT. Its protein product is CASSEAGRSTEAFF.

The V call is TRBV10-3, the J call TRBJ2-7; 10 positions agree with TRBD1. In germline, CDR1 is ENHRY, CDR2 SYGVKD. The CDR3 runs 13 residues. V trimming: 10 bases; J trimming: 9 bases; junction bases outside the gene matches: 12. The CDR3 bases are TGTGCCAGTGGGACAGGGGCTGTGAACTGGCAGTACTTC. Amino acids: CASGTGAVNWQYF.

This chain links TRBV5-6 with TRBJ1-2, with 7 bases fitting TRBD1. This CDR3 is built from 14 residues. Trimming removed 4 bases from V and 4 bases from J; junction bases left unmatched: 7. Germline assignment: CDR1 SGHDT and CDR2 YYEEEE. In DNA, the CDR3 is TGTGCCAGCAGCGTAAACAGGGGAAGCTATGGCTACACCTTC. Translated, it gives CASSVNRGSYGYTF.

This chain uses TRBV30 with TRBJ1-6; 10 positions agree with TRBD1. This CDR3 spans 13 amino acids. With V trimmed by 5 bases and J by 9 bases, 4 bases remained unmatched. The germline gives CDR1 GTSNPN, CDR2 SVGIG (reference sequence). The DNA of the CDR3 is TGTGCCTGGCGGGACAGGGGCGCTTCACCCCTCCACTTT. Its translation: CAWRDRGASPLHF.

J is TRBJ1-5 and V is TRBV4-1; 9 positions match TRBD1. V shed 1 base, J shed 4 bases, and the junction held 5 bases outside the gene matches. Germline V CDR1 and CDR2: MGHRA, YSYEKL. The CDR3 consists of 16 residues. CDR3 DNA sequence: TGCGCCAGCAGCCAAGTAACAGGGGGCCGGAATCAGCCCCAGCATTTT. Encoded protein: CASSQVTGGRNQPQHF.

This clone was seen a handful of times. The chain has TRBV11-2 and TRBJ2-1; D perhaps matches TRBD1 (5 bases). V was cut by 6 bases and J by 4 bases, with 13 bases left in between. CDR1 is SGHAT, CDR2 FQNNGV, per germline. The CDR3 extends over 14 amino acids. The CDR3 DNA is TGTGCCAGCAGTTTCACGCCAGGGTACAATGAGCAGTTCTTC. Encoded protein: CASSFTPGYNEQFF.

V usage is TRBV12-3 or TRBV12-4 and J usage is TRBJ1-5; D gene uncertain. V was trimmed by 3 bases and J by 5 bases, leaving 8 bases between them. The CDR3 is made up of 13 amino acids. CDR3 loop: CASSLADYQPQHF. The CDR3 DNA reads as TGTGCCAGCAGTTTGGCAGACTATCAGCCCCAGCATTTT.

Here the CDR3 reads CASSSLFGQGTDTQYF. CDR3 coding DNA: TGTGCCAGCAGCTCCCTATTCGGACAGGGCACAGATACGCAGTATTTT. This rearrangement joins TRBV5-5 to TRBJ2-3; 7 nucleotides agree with TRBD1. V lost 3 bases to trimming and J lost 1 base; unmatched junction nucleotides: 8. CDR1 SGHKS and CDR2 YYEKEE come from the germline V gene (reference sequence). The CDR3 runs to 16 residues.

The rearrangement links TRBV10-1 to TRBJ2-2; D is perhaps TRBD1 (6 bases). Trimming removed 8 bases from V and 5 bases from J, with 12 bases in between. This CDR3 has 13 residues. The V gene's germline CDR1 is WNHNN and CDR2 SYGVQD (reference sequence). In nucleotides, the CDR3 is TGCGCCAGCGGGGGCAAGTTGACCGGGGAGCTGTTTTTT. This encodes CASGGKLTGELFF.

V is TRBV6-2 or TRBV6-3 and J is TRBJ2-7; 9 nucleotides agree with TRBD1. V shed 6 bases and J 0 bases; nucleotides not matched to a gene: 12. Germline loops: CDR1 MNHEY, CDR2 SVGEGT. This CDR3 contains 17 residues. The DNA for the CDR3 is TGTGCCAGCAGCCATCCGGGACAGGGCCTAAGCTCCTACGAGCAGTACTTC. This gives the protein CASSHPGQGLSSYEQYF.

The table lists this clone with a count of one. CDR3 nucleotides: TGTGCTAGTGGTGGACATTCGAGCTCCTACAATGAGCAGTTCTTC. Protein sequence: CASGGHSSSYNEQFF. The J gene is TRBJ2-1, the V gene TRBV12-5, with TRBD1 as a possible D gene (5 bases). The germline V gene encodes CDR1 LGHNT and CDR2 FRNRAP. CDR3 length: 15 amino acids. The V gene lost 5 bases and the J gene lost 0 bases, with 11 bases spanning the gap.

The chain has TRBV27 and TRBJ2-7, with 9 nucleotides matching TRBD1. V was clipped by 5 bases and J by 2 bases; unmatched bases: 7. There are 15 residues in the CDR3. CDR1 is MNHEY and CDR2 is SMNVEV in the germline V gene (reference sequence). This CDR3 is CASSGGTGFTYEQYF. The CDR3 DNA follows: TGTGCCAGCAGTGGCGGGACAGGGTTTACCTACGAGCAGTACTTC.

V is TRBV7-9 and J is TRBJ2-1; 7 bases map to TRBD2. The V segment lost 1 base and the J segment 3 bases; nucleotides outside the gene matches: 3. CDR3 size: 15 residues. Germline CDR1 reads SEHNR; CDR2 reads FQNEAQ (reference sequence). Here the CDR3 reads CASSLVGLDYNEQFF. Here the CDR3 DNA reads TGTGCCAGCAGCTTAGTTGGACTAGACTACAATGAGCAGTTCTTC.

This clone was counted once. The chain has TRBV24-1 and TRBJ2-1; perhaps TRBD1 as D (5 bases). Trimming removed 6 bases at V and 4 bases at J, with 12 bases between. This CDR3 comprises 14 residues. Germline V gene lookup returns CDR1 KGHDR and CDR2 SFDVKD. The CDR3 coding sequence is TGTGCCACCAGTCCTTCCAGGGTGTACAATGAGCAGTTCTTC. Its translation is CATSPSRVYNEQFF.

V and J are TRBV7-9 and TRBJ1-2, with TRBD1 matching 9 bases. Trimming at V came to 4 bases and at J to 2 bases, leaving 5 bases not matched to a gene. The CDR3 has 15 amino acids. Germline CDR1 reads SEHNR; CDR2 reads FQNEAQ (reference sequence). CDR3 coding DNA: TGTGCCAGCAGCTCCGGACAGGGGCGAAACTATGGCTACACCTTC. Its protein is CASSSGQGRNYGYTF.

CDR3 in amino acids: CARTSIRGPMNTEAFF. The CDR3 DNA reads TGTGCCAGAACGAGTATAAGGGGCCCCATGAACACTGAAGCTTTCTTT. V and J are TRBV21-1 and TRBJ1-1; TRBD1 is the table's D call, not checked against the DNA. TRBV21-1 is classified as a pseudogene. CDR3 size: 16 residues.

J is TRBJ1-5 and V is TRBV24-1; maybe TRBD1 (6 bases). The CDR3 runs to 14 residues. V lost 9 bases to trimming and J lost 0 bases, with 11 bases between them. Germline CDR1 KGHDR, CDR2 SFDVKD. The CDR3 sequence: CATSHRDSNQPQHF. CDR3 sequence (DNA): TGTGCCACCTCTCACAGGGATAGCAATCAGCCCCAGCATTTT.

CDR3 DNA: TGTGCCAGCAGTATCTCACAGGCTATCAATCAGCCCCAGCATTTT. Residues: CASSISQAINQPQHF. V and J are TRBV6-2 or TRBV6-3 and TRBJ1-5, with D possibly matching TRBD1 (5 bases). Trimming shortened V by 5 bases and J by 3 bases, and 14 bases separated the two germline ends. From germline, CDR1 is MNHEY and CDR2 SVGEGT. CDR3 length equals 15 residues.

This clone appeared once. The chain is built from TRBV10-3 and TRBJ1-5, with D possibly being TRBD1 (6 bases). Trimming took 4 bases from V and 5 from J, leaving 9 bases between them. Per germline, CDR1 ENHRY and CDR2 SYGVKD. The CDR3 contains 13 residues. As DNA, the CDR3 is TGTGCCATCAGTGGATCAGGGGATCAGCCCCAGCATTTT. Translation: CAISGSGDQPQHF.

In its sample, this clone was seen once. This sequence joins TRBV10-3 and TRBJ2-1; D is possibly TRBD2 (7 bases). Trimming stripped 5 bases from V and 8 bases from J, with 16 bases between. The CDR3 sequence is 14 residues long. CDR1 is ENHRY and CDR2 is SYGVKD in the germline V gene. This CDR3 is CAISTGGPMDEQFF. The CDR3 DNA reads as TGTGCCATCAGTACGGGGGGCCCAATGGATGAGCAGTTCTTC.

The rearrangement links TRBV6-5 to TRBJ1-3; a possible D gene is TRBD1 (5 bases). In germline, CDR1 is MNHEY, CDR2 SVGAGI. The V gene lost 7 bases and the J gene lost 4 bases, with 11 bases spanning the gap. This CDR3 region has 13 residues. CDR3 protein: CASILGVGNTIYF. CDR3 nucleotide sequence: TGTGCCAGCATTCTAGGGGTAGGAAACACCATATATTTT.

The chain joins TRBV7-6 to TRBJ1-1; D unresolved. V lost 3 bases and J lost 0, with 11 bases in between. The CDR3 spans 15 residues. Germline CDR1 and CDR2: SGHVS and FNYEAQ. This CDR3 reads CASSFRQDMNTEAFF. DNA for the CDR3: TGTGCCAGCAGCTTTAGGCAGGATATGAACACTGAAGCTTTCTTT.

The chain is built from TRBV3-1 (or the pseudogene TRBV3-2) and TRBJ2-1, with D tentatively TRBD2 (5 bases). V lost 5 bases to trimming and J lost 0 bases, with 17 bases between them. The CDR3 runs 17 residues. Germline loops: CDR1 LGHDT, CDR2 YNNKEL (reference sequence). CDR3 sequence (DNA): TGTGCCAGCAGCACGACCCGGCGGAGGAGCTCCTACAATGAGCAGTTCTTC. It yields the protein CASSTTRRRSSYNEQFF.

This clone has just a few counts. The chain couples TRBV30 to TRBJ1-5, with a tentative D call TRBD1 (5 bases). The CDR3 runs 14 residues. Germline CDR1 and CDR2: GTSNPN and SVGIG (reference sequence). With 2 bases removed from V and 2 bases from J, the gap between germline ends came to 10 bases. The CDR3 nucleotides are TGTGCCTGGAGTAAGGCAGGGCGCAATCAGCCCCAGCATTTT. This encodes CAWSKAGRNQPQHF.

The chain joins TRBV7-6 to TRBJ2-2; D is perhaps TRBD2 (6 bases). V lost 0 bases, J lost 5 bases, and 13 bases lay in between. Germline V gene lookup returns CDR1 SGHVS and CDR2 FNYEAQ. CDR3 length: 16 amino acids. This CDR3 reads CASSLAPLGGTGELFF. The CDR3 DNA follows: TGTGCCAGCAGCTTAGCCCCACTAGGAGGGACCGGGGAGCTGTTTTTT.

This clone was counted only a few times. The chain carries TRBV5-6 and TRBJ1-1; 8 bases are shared with TRBD1. Germline V gives CDR1 SGHDT, CDR2 YYEEEE. V was clipped by 3 bases and J by 1 base; unmatched bases: 5. The CDR3 extends over 15 amino acids. The chain's CDR3 is CASSSGTGRNTEAFF. The DNA for the CDR3 is TGTGCCAGCAGCTCTGGGACAGGAAGGAACACTGAAGCTTTCTTT.

The rearrangement uses TRBV27 and TRBJ2-4; 7 positions agree with TRBD1. Germline CDR1 reads MNHEY; CDR2 reads SMNVEV (reference sequence). Trimming took 5 bases from V and 6 from J; bases not matched to a gene: 10. The CDR3 is made up of 15 amino acids. The CDR3 reads CASSKLRTGGNIQYF. The CDR3 nucleotides are TGTGCCAGCAGTAAACTCAGGACAGGAGGAAACATTCAGTACTTC.

This chain joins TRBV5-4 and TRBJ2-7; D is perhaps TRBD2 (5 bases). Trimming took 2 bases from V and 3 from J, leaving 15 bases between them. Germline CDR1 and CDR2: SGHNT and YYREEE (reference sequence). The CDR3 length is 15 residues. As DNA, the CDR3 is TGTGCCAGCAGCTTTAGGGAGAGGTCCGGCTACGAGCAGTACTTC. The encoded protein is CASSFRERSGYEQYF.

The count of this clone is one. The chain is built from TRBV28 and TRBJ2-7, with TRBD2 identical over 9 bases. CDR3 length equals 16 residues. CDR1 and CDR2 (germline): MDHEN, SYDVKM. Trimming removed 3 bases from V and 0 bases from J; junction bases left unmatched: 6. CDR3 amino acids: CASSFGLAGLSYEQYF. CDR3 DNA sequence: TGTGCCAGCAGTTTCGGCCTAGCGGGACTCTCCTACGAGCAGTACTTC. Supplemented by reference TRBV28 and TRBJ2-7, the full variable domain reads DVKVTQSSRYLVKRTGEKVFLECVQDMDHENMFWYRQDPGLGLRLIYFSYDVKMKEKGDIPEGYSVSREKKERFSLILESASTNQTSMYLCASSFGLAGLSYEQYFGPGTRLTVT.

The genes are TRBV10-3 and TRBJ2-7; 9 nucleotides line up with TRBD2. The CDR3 consists of 16 residues. V lost 0 bases and J lost 1; bases outside the gene matches: 4. In germline, CDR1 is ENHRY, CDR2 SYGVKD. CDR3 in amino acids: CAISESTSGLSYEQYF. The CDR3 DNA reads as TGTGCCATCAGTGAGTCAACTAGCGGGCTATCCTACGAGCAGTACTTC.